This T cell receptor beta chain came from a study of neurological immune-mediated disorders. Overall study findings and caveats: Whereas HTLV-1-associated myelopathy showed the most TCR clonal expansion, multiple sclerosis showed the least, with levels below those of healthy controls. Expanded clones shared no identical CDR3 amino acid sequences across subjects, which suggested private TCR-beta repertoires in all groups.

This clonotype was recorded many times. The antigen remains undetermined. 5'RACE with 10-nucleotide random UMIs produced the cDNA. TCRdb fed the 5' RACE reads into MiXCR, producing one record per CDR3 protein. The sample consists of more than 30,000 distinct CDR3 sequences, under 5% of them appearing once. The sorted libraries drew on about a million T cells that were CD4+ or CD8+. Germline values: CDR1 SGHRS, CDR2 YFSETQ. This CDR3 is 15 amino acids long. The J segment lost 3 bases and the V segment lost 4 bases, leaving 5 bases of the junction unmatched. The specimen sequenced was CD4+ T cells from blood. The chain recombines TRBV5-1 with TRBJ1-4; 8 nucleotides agree with TRBD1. The sequence was collected from a woman between 35 and 50 years old in good health. The DNA of the CDR3 is TGCGCCAGCAGCACGACAGGGGTGCCTAATGAAAAACTGTTTTTT. It specifies CASSTTGVPNEKLFF.